This T cell receptor (beta chain) originates from a study of beta chain features in type 1 diabetes (dated by TCRdb to 2017 to 2018). Regarding the complete study: Mean age, gender distribution, total cell number and subset yield did not differ between patients and healthy donors. A total of approximately 110,000,000 sorted cells were examined across all samples, and a strong correlation was observed between cell number per subset and RNA yield. The study compared TCRB repertoires of sorted circulating CD4+ T cell subsets between recently diagnosed type 1 diabetes patients and matched healthy donors. Regulatory and stem cell-like memory subsets were obtained from only 8 patients and roughly 8 healthy donors, while naive and central memory subsets were obtained from all 28 donors. Study-wide conclusions, independent of this receptor: Patients with type 1 diabetes made fewer insertions and deleted more nucleotides at VDJ recombination sites, implying thymic rearrangement abnormalities. Because small numbers of individuals were included in the HLA sub-analyses, any influence of HLA type on TCRB rearrangement was left unresolved. Type 1 diabetes patients showed a moderate but significant shortening of TCRB CDR3 length in all four CD4+ subsets. Shorter templates might be favored by PCR, yet because patient and control samples were amplified and corrected together, any such skew would affect both groups equally. Because cDNA was sequenced instead of genomic DNA, activated cells with high expression could be over-represented, although the groups did not differ in activation or CD3 levels. Naive, central memory and regulatory TCRB repertoires appeared more similar among patients than among healthy donors.

Each donor gave one peripheral blood draw, averaging about 100 mL, which was collected into heparinised tubes. A BD FACSAria II was used to sort naive, central memory, regulatory and stem cell-like memory CD4+ T cells with a panel that included CD45RO, CCR7, CD25, CD127, CD95 and CD27. A purity above 98% was achieved for all sorted populations. PBMCs were isolated right away by Lymphoprep density gradient centrifugation and were stained directly, without culture. To minimize batch effects, samples were stained and sorted in pairs, one healthy donor with one patient per experiment. All of the isolated RNA was reverse transcribed with the High Capacity cDNA Reverse Transcription Kit, so expressed TCRB transcripts were sequenced. Naive, central memory and regulatory T cell samples underwent deep immunoSEQ sequencing, averaging about 3.3 million total reads per sample. Sorted cells were lysed in RLT buffer and RNA was extracted with DNase-treated RNeasy Micro or Mini kits, depending on cell number. To prevent cross-contamination, each cell subset was processed individually, whereas patient and healthy donor samples were processed jointly. TCRB sequences were amplified from cDNA with the immunoSEQ multiplex PCR, producing 87-bp fragments spanning the CDR3 region. Amplicons were sequenced on the Illumina HiSeq platform. The study's processing was this. PCR bias was computationally corrected using synthetic template baselines, reads within Hamming distance 2 were collapsed, and singletons that could not be merged were discarded. Reads were aligned against IMGT to assign V, D and J genes, CDR3 length and insertions or deletions at six rearrangement sites. Within each subset, clonotype counts were normalized to sorted cell number, after which true diversity and Gini coefficients were computed with the tcR R package. Repertoire sharing was quantified using the overlap coefficient calculated on TCRB nucleotide sequences. TCRdb stores this immuneACCESS table with in-frame sequences only. Part of the clones is absent; in the studies checked, under half of the shortfall reflects unresolved V genes, and no reason is known for the rest. V, J and clone size reflect that table, while D and trimming were determined from the DNA. The sample has 160,000 or so clones on record, 11% of them singletons. Around 2% of the sample belongs to the ten largest clones.

A note on this clone: This receptor's antigen is unknown. No base quality values were provided; no much bigger clone lies one nucleotide off.

Sequencing was performed on central memory CD4+ T cells from blood. The sequence was obtained from a man aged 18 to 29 in good health.

The DNA is TGTGCCAGCAGCAAGCTTAGGTCCACAGATACGCAGTATTTT. This translates into CASSKLRSTDTQYF. The rearranged chain carries TRBV7-2 and TRBJ2-3, with the D gene not clear enough to name. As encoded in the germline V gene, CDR1 is SGHTA while CDR2 is FQGNSA. At the junction V is shortened by 5 bases and J by 2 bases, with 11 bases in between. The CDR3 goes from the cysteine to the phenylalanine over 14 residues. Of all the DNA, just the CDR3 is kept, 42 bases in frame from base 1.